The rows below give T cell receptor beta chains drawn from one sample of a study of cytomegalovirus exposure and HLA in healthy donors. Only in-frame clones appear in the TCRdb table, and some are missing; sequencing was by immunoSEQ multiplex PCR. This table holds some 200,000 clones, under 80% found once. The specimen was PBMCs. The receptor source for this set is a middle-aged man in good health and CMV-seronegative. Each CDR3 is given with its conserved first and last residue. D genes are given only for firm matches. Size values are once, few and many counts, or a class for expanded clones, and some rows have none.

TRBV2	.	TRBD1	TRBJ1-5	CASSAGQGLNQPQHF	TGTGCCAGCAGTGCGGGACAGGGCCTCAATCAGCCCCAGCATTTT
TRBV30	.	.	TRBJ2-7	CAWDLKGISYEQYF	TGTGCCTGGGATCTCAAGGGGATCTCCTACGAGCAGTACTTC
TRBV7-8	.	.	TRBJ1-4	CASSFEGEKLFF	TGTGCCAGCAGCTTCGAGGGTGAAAAACTGTTTTTT
TRBV6-5	few	TRBD1	TRBJ1-1	CASSAHRGNTEAFF	TGTGCCAGCAGTGCTCACAGGGGGAACACTGAAGCTTTCTTT
TRBV28	.	TRBD1	TRBJ1-6	CASSPGQYHSPLHF	TGTGCCAGCAGCCCGGGACAGTATCATTCACCCCTCCACTTT
TRBV13	.	.	TRBJ2-2	CASSFAGAATGELFF	TGTGCCAGCAGCTTCGCGGGGGCGGCCACCGGGGAGCTGTTTTTT
TRBV19	.	.	TRBJ1-4	CASRRKLFF	TGTGCCAGTAGACGGAAACTGTTTTTT
TRBV28	once	.	TRBJ1-1	CASSPLDRPNTEAFF	TGTGCCAGCAGTCCCCTAGACAGGCCCAACACTGAAGCTTTCTTT
TRBV6-6	.	.	TRBJ2-3	CASSYSSSSDTQYF	TGTGCCAGCAGTTACTCGTCTAGTTCAGATACGCAGTATTTT
TRBV5-4	.	.	TRBJ2-2	CASSRGPSGWNTGELFF	TGTGCCAGCAGCCGCGGACCCTCGGGATGGAACACCGGGGAGCTGTTTTTT
TRBV19	.	.	TRBJ1-5	CASSTDSPTGNQPQHF	TGTGCCAGTAGTACCGACAGCCCCACTGGTAATCAGCCCCAGCATTTT
TRBV5-6	few	.	TRBJ2-1	CASSFGAGAGHNEQFF	TGTGCCAGCAGCTTTGGGGCAGGGGCAGGGCACAATGAGCAGTTCTTC
TRBV27	.	.	TRBJ2-7	CASSGPAYEQYF	TGTGCCAGCAGTGGCCCAGCCTACGAGCAGTACTTC
TRBV4-2	.	TRBD2	TRBJ2-1	CASSQDRESGITIEQFF	TGTGCCAGCAGCCAAGATCGGGAGAGCGGGATTACGATTGAGCAGTTCTTC
TRBV19	.	.	TRBJ1-5	CASSITADQPQHF	TGTGCCAGTAGTATAACGGCGGATCAGCCCCAGCATTTT
TRBV20-1	few	.	TRBJ1-1	CSASRAPGAFF	TGCAGTGCTAGCAGAGCCCCGGGGGCTTTCTTT
TRBV6-5	.	.	TRBJ2-4	CASRRGIMGDIQYF	TGTGCCAGCAGACGAGGGATCATGGGTGACATTCAGTACTTC
TRBV28	.	.	TRBJ1-2	CASSSSGIVKYGYTF	TGTGCCAGCAGTTCTTCAGGGATCGTAAAGTATGGCTACACCTTC
TRBV9	.	.	TRBJ2-7	CASSVDSSYEQYF	TGTGCCAGCAGCGTCGACAGCTCCTACGAGCAGTACTTC
TRBV5-1	.	.	TRBJ2-1	CASSLGEEHNEQFF	TGCGCCAGCAGCTTGGGAGAGGAGCATAATGAGCAGTTCTTC